Below, 30 T cell receptor beta chains from the same sample are listed, as sequenced in a study of post-analysis software for immune sequencing data. General study findings and limits: Elevated frequency relative to controls characterized four or five TRBV segments in patients, TRBV5-6, TRBV5-1 and TRBV20-1 among them.

cDNA libraries for TCR beta contained unique molecular identifiers. From the PCR reads, TCRdb called clonotypes with MiXCR, one entry per CDR3 protein. The table records approximately 630,000 distinct CDR3 sequences, more than 50% of them present only once. For these TCRs, the target antigens are not known. Sequencing used blood. These receptors originate from a girl aged 2-10 years with multiple sclerosis.

The V gene is TRBV6-1, the J gene TRBJ2-7; the match to TRBD1 covers 8 bases. CDR1 and CDR2 from the germline V gene are MNHNS and SASEGT. The V segment lost 5 bases and the J segment 0 bases; nucleotides outside the gene matches: 12. The CDR3 is made up of 17 amino acids. The CDR3 region is CASSQRLGQVFSYEQYF. DNA for the CDR3: TGTGCCAGCAGTCAACGACTGGGACAGGTATTCTCCTACGAGCAGTACTTC.

The rearrangement uses TRBV15 and TRBJ1-2; no firm D call. Looked up from germline, CDR1 is LNHNV and CDR2 is YYDKDF (reference sequence). Trimming took off 0 bases at V and 8 bases at J, with 19 bases between the two ends. The CDR3 spans 16 residues. The DNA of the CDR3 is TGTGCCACCAGCAGAGATTCCTACGGACGGGCTGGGGGCTACACCTTC. This sequence encodes CATSRDSYGRAGGYTF.

This chain's CDR3 is CASPELLSEQFF. As DNA, the CDR3 is TGCGCCAGTCCCGAGCTATTAAGTGAGCAGTTCTTC. The J gene is TRBJ2-1, the V gene TRBV5-1; D gene uncertain. The CDR3 has 12 residues. The germline V gene encodes CDR1 SGHRS and CDR2 YFSETQ. Trimming removed 8 bases from V and 9 bases from J, with 15 bases in between.

The chain joins TRBV7-2 to TRBJ1-1; 7 bases line up with TRBD1. V shed 5 bases, J shed 12 bases, and the junction held 12 bases outside the gene matches. Germline loops: CDR1 SGHTA, CDR2 FQGNSA. The CDR3 loop spans 13 amino acids. The chain's CDR3 is CASSQHRQGSTFF. CDR3 in DNA: TGTGCCAGCAGCCAACATCGACAGGGTTCGACTTTCTTT.

The gene calls are TRBV10-3 and TRBJ2-1; tentatively, D is TRBD1 (5 bases). The CDR3 contains 15 residues. Germline values: CDR1 ENHRY, CDR2 SYGVKD. Trimming cost V 10 bases and J 7 bases, with 23 bases left between them. This chain's CDR3 is CATQDRTRGWNEQFF. The CDR3 nucleotides read TGTGCCACCCAGGACCGGACAAGGGGCTGGAATGAGCAGTTCTTC.

This chain links TRBV6-5 with TRBJ2-1; D call uncertain. The V and J ends lost 4 bases and 10 bases respectively, with 14 bases between them. The germline V gene has CDR1 MNHEY and CDR2 SVGAGI. The CDR3 contains 13 residues. CDR3 region: CASSSPLVPEQFF. The DNA for the CDR3 is TGTGCCAGCAGTTCCCCCCTAGTACCCGAGCAGTTCTTC.

The chain combines TRBV7-7 with TRBJ2-7; 12 bases fit TRBD1. The J call is doubtful: the DNA matches TRBJ2-5 better. This CDR3 spans 17 amino acids. CDR1 is SSHAT, CDR2 FNYEAQ, per germline (reference sequence). The CDR3 is CASSQTPGTGGAETQYF. CDR3 DNA sequence: TGTGCCAGCAGCCAAACTCCCGGGACAGGGGGCGCGGAGACCCAGTACTTC.

The rearrangement joins TRBV5-1 to TRBJ2-1; D remains unclear. CDR3 length: 15 residues. Between the trimmed V and J ends, which lost 2 bases and 1 base, there was a span of 10 bases. From germline, CDR1 is SGHRS and CDR2 YFSETQ. The CDR3 protein is CASSFTGESYNEQFF. CDR3 coding DNA: TGCGCCAGCAGCTTTACCGGTGAATCCTACAATGAGCAGTTCTTC.

The chain joins TRBV7-2 to TRBJ2-5; 10 bases are shared with TRBD2. Per the germline V gene, CDR1 is SGHTA and CDR2 is FQGNSA. The CDR3 extends over 16 amino acids. V shed 4 bases and J 6 bases; nucleotides not matched to a gene: 11. The DNA of the CDR3 is TGTGCCAGCAGCTCCCTCGGACTAGCGGTAATAAAGACCCAGTACTTC. Its translation: CASSSLGLAVIKTQYF.

This chain joins TRBV3-1 and TRBJ2-3, with 9 bases matching TRBD1. This CDR3 contains 17 residues. Germline trimming cut 4 bases from V and 5 bases from J; bases unmatched to any gene: 13. Looked up from germline, CDR1 is LGHDT and CDR2 is YNNKEL (reference sequence). The CDR3 reads CASSLPGQGLLGDTQYF. In nucleotides, the CDR3 is TGTGCCAGCAGCCTTCCCGGACAGGGGCTTCTCGGAGATACGCAGTATTTT.

This clonotype was observed a single time. The chain combines TRBV29-1 with TRBJ2-1, with D perhaps TRBD1 (5 bases). Germline V gene data show CDR1 as SQVTM and CDR2 as ANQGSEA. The CDR3 extends over 12 amino acids. With 6 bases removed from V and 8 bases from J, the gap between germline ends came to 14 bases. The CDR3: CSVRQSEYEQFF. The CDR3 DNA sequence: TGCAGCGTCCGACAGAGCGAGTATGAGCAGTTCTTC.

There are a few counts of this clonotype. The chain is built from TRBV11-2 and TRBJ2-5; the D is unclear. The V gene lost 5 bases and the J gene lost 11 bases, with 18 bases spanning the gap. The CDR3 covers 13 residues. The V gene's germline CDR1 is SGHAT and CDR2 FQNNGV. The CDR3 loop is CASSPSEPTAQYF. CDR3 nucleotides: TGTGCCAGCAGCCCCTCAGAACCTACGGCGCAGTACTTC.

The chain recombines TRBV29-1 with TRBJ2-7; D tentatively fits TRBD1 or TRBD2 (5 bases each). CDR3 length equals 12 residues. Germline loops: CDR1 SQVTM, CDR2 ANQGSEA. V was pared by 5 bases and J by 6 bases, with 14 bases between. The DNA of the CDR3 is TGCAGCGTTCTGGGGGTGATTGGCGAGCAGTACTTC. This sequence encodes CSVLGVIGEQYF.

This clonotype was recorded only once. The chain employs TRBV5-1 and TRBJ1-1, with a tentative D call TRBD1 (5 bases). V was shortened by 2 bases and J by 8 bases, with 13 bases between the two germline ends. The CDR3 spans 13 residues. CDR1 SGHRS and CDR2 YFSETQ come from the germline V gene. CDR3 sequence reads: CASSFGREPEAFF. CDR3 nucleotide sequence: TGCGCCAGCAGCTTTGGCAGGGAACCCGAAGCTTTCTTT.

This rearrangement joins TRBV27 to TRBJ2-1; perhaps TRBD2 as D (5 bases). Per the germline V gene, CDR1 is MNHEY and CDR2 is SMNVEV (reference sequence). The CDR3 length is 13 residues. The V end was cut by 5 bases, the J end by 3 bases, with 8 bases between. The CDR3 DNA reads as TGTGCCAGCAGTAGCGGATACTACAATGAGCAGTTCTTC. Encoded protein: CASSSGYYNEQFF.

This clonotype showed up just once. The chain joins TRBV6-1 to TRBJ2-5; 16 bases agree with TRBD2. The CDR3 length is 16 residues. With 11 bases clipped from V and 2 bases from J, the junction kept 8 bases outside the gene matches. In germline, CDR1 is MNHNS, CDR2 SASEGT. The CDR3: CAGTSGGVPSQETQYF. The CDR3 coding sequence is TGTGCCGGGACTAGCGGGGGGGTACCGTCACAAGAGACCCAGTACTTC.

Only a few counts were recorded for this clonotype. The gene calls are TRBV6-2 or TRBV6-3 and TRBJ2-3; 9 bases align to TRBD2. The CDR3 covers 17 residues. Trimming took 4 bases from V and 1 from J; bases not matched to a gene: 9. The germline V gene encodes CDR1 MNHEY and CDR2 SVGEGT. For the CDR3, the DNA is TGTGCCAGCAGTTCCAGCCAAGCGGGGGGAGGCACAGATACGCAGTATTTT. The encoded protein is CASSSSQAGGGTDTQYF.

The chain uses TRBV5-6 and TRBJ2-3; the D gene is possibly TRBD2 (6 bases). CDR3 size: 16 residues. The germline V gene encodes CDR1 SGHDT and CDR2 YYEEEE. V lost 4 bases and J lost 2, with 17 bases in between. Here the CDR3 reads CASSRERALFTDTQYF. The DNA for the CDR3 is TGTGCCAGCAGCCGGGAGCGGGCCCTATTCACAGATACGCAGTATTTT.

This chain connects TRBV11-2 to TRBJ2-1, with 7 bases matching TRBD1. There are 14 residues in the CDR3. Germline CDR1 is SGHAT and CDR2 is FQNNGV. Trimming took 8 bases from V and 4 from J; bases not matched to a gene: 8. This CDR3 reads CASFRDRVYNEQFF. The CDR3 DNA is TGTGCCAGCTTCCGGGACAGAGTTTACAATGAGCAGTTCTTC.

This clonotype was detected once. The gene calls are TRBV29-1 and TRBJ1-2, with no clear D. CDR1 is SQVTM, CDR2 ANQGSEA, per germline. V was clipped by 2 bases and J by 5 bases, with 12 bases between them. The CDR3 has 13 amino acids. CDR3 coding DNA: TGCAGCGTTGAAACAGCCTCCCGGTATGGCTACACCTTC. It codes for CSVETASRYGYTF.

This sequence joins TRBV7-2 and TRBJ2-1; D not certain. The CDR3 is 17 amino acids. Trimming removed 1 base from V and 0 bases from J, with 13 bases in between. CDR1 and CDR2 (germline): SGHTA, FQGNSA. The CDR3, as DNA: TGTGCCAGCAGCTTAGATTCAGGCCCCCTCTCCTACAATGAGCAGTTCTTC. Translating gives CASSLDSGPLSYNEQFF. The variable domain in full, with the rest retrieved from reference TRBV7-2 and TRBJ2-1, is GAGVSQSPSNKVTEKGKDVELRCDPISGHTALYWYRQSLGQGLEFLIYFQGNSAPDKSGLPSDRFSAERTGGSVSTLTIQRTQQEDSAVYLCASSLDSGPLSYNEQFFGPGTRLTVL.

This sequence joins TRBV12-3 or TRBV12-4 and TRBJ2-4; D ambiguous. V gave up 1 base and J gave up 0 bases, with 10 bases separating them. CDR3 length equals 16 residues. For the CDR3, the DNA is TGTGCCAGCAGTTTAGTAAGGCTACTAGCCAAAAACATTCAGTACTTC. Protein: CASSLVRLLAKNIQYF.

The chain couples TRBV11-1 to TRBJ2-1; D possibly corresponds to TRBD1 (5 bases). CDR3 length: 13 amino acids. Germline V gene sequence: CDR1 SGHAT, CDR2 FQDESV (reference sequence). V was pared by 8 bases and J by 7 bases, with 15 bases between. The CDR3 sequence is CASRRTIGNEQFF. The CDR3 DNA follows: TGTGCCAGCCGAAGGACAATCGGGAATGAGCAGTTCTTC.

This clonotype has more than one count but fewer than ten. The V and J genes are TRBV12-3 or TRBV12-4 and TRBJ2-3, with 8 bases identical to TRBD2. The CDR3 is 13 residues long. V trimming: 3 bases; J trimming: 11 bases; junction bases outside the gene matches: 7. For the CDR3, the DNA is TGTGCCAGCAGTTTTCTTGCGGGGGGAGAGCAGTATTTT. It codes for CASSFLAGGEQYF.

The chain links TRBV4-3 to TRBJ1-1; TRBD1 is a possible D gene (5 bases). Germline values: CDR1 LGHNA, CDR2 YSLEER. The CDR3 is made up of 16 amino acids. V was trimmed by 0 bases and J by 0 bases, leaving 11 bases between them. CDR3 nucleotide sequence: TGCGCCAGCAGCCAAGATCAGGGACCGGTGAACACTGAAGCTTTCTTT. Its translation is CASSQDQGPVNTEAFF.

The chain combines TRBV4-3 with TRBJ2-6; TRBD2 agrees at 7 bases. Germline V gene sequence: CDR1 LGHNA, CDR2 YSLEER. J was trimmed by 3 bases and V by 4 bases; bases with no gene match: 6. The CDR3 spans 16 residues. This CDR3 is CASSPTAGVGANVLTF. CDR3 in DNA: TGCGCCAGCAGCCCCACGGCGGGGGTTGGGGCCAACGTCCTGACTTTC.

The chain joins TRBV15 to TRBJ1-1, with 7 positions matching TRBD1. There are 15 residues in the CDR3. In germline, CDR1 is LNHNV, CDR2 YYDKDF (reference sequence). With 4 bases clipped from V and 4 bases from J, the junction kept 9 bases outside the gene matches. This CDR3 is CATSTGQGVVTEAFF. CDR3 DNA sequence: TGTGCCACCAGCACCGGGCAGGGGGTAGTCACTGAAGCTTTCTTT. The variable domain in full, completed from reference TRBV15 and TRBJ1-1, reads DAMVIQNPRYQVTQFGKPVTLSCSQTLNHNVMYWYQQKSSQAPKLLFHYYDKDFNNEADTPDNFQSRRPNTSFCFLDIRSPGLGDTAMYLCATSTGQGVVTEAFFGQGTRLTVV.

The sample holds one count of this clonotype. DNA for the CDR3: TGTGCCAGCACATTAACTGCGGGAGGCTCCTACAATGAGCAGTTCTTC. Its translation is CASTLTAGGSYNEQFF. The V call is TRBV7-3, the J call TRBJ2-1, with 8 bases lining up with TRBD2. The V segment lost 7 bases and the J segment 0 bases; nucleotides outside the gene matches: 8. The CDR3 length is 16 residues. Germline lookup yields CDR1 SGHTA and CDR2 FQGTGA.

This chain uses TRBV7-3 with TRBJ2-3; D possibly matches TRBD1 or TRBD2 (5 bases each). The CDR3 consists of 16 residues. Germline V lookup: CDR1 SGHTA, CDR2 FQGTGA. The V end was cut by 6 bases, the J end by 0 bases, with 16 bases between. The CDR3 DNA reads as TGTGCCAGCAGTTTGTGGGGGTATGGTAGCACAGATACGCAGTATTTT. This sequence encodes CASSLWGYGSTDTQYF.

The chain carries TRBV12-3 or TRBV12-4 and TRBJ2-7, with D perhaps matching TRBD2 (6 bases). Trimming removed 3 bases at V and 6 bases at J, with 15 bases between. CDR3 length equals 14 residues. CDR3 nucleotide sequence: TGTGCCAGCAGTTTTGGGTCGGGAGAGGCCGAGCAGTACTTC. This translates into CASSFGSGEAEQYF.